The 7 T cell receptor beta chains in this list originate from one sample, sequenced in a study of T cell changes during pregnancy in multiple sclerosis (dated by TCRdb to about 2019). Library creation used the immunoSEQ multiplex PCR assay. This is the immuneACCESS table as TCRdb keeps it, with only in-frame sequences that have V and J called. A part of the clones is gone; compared with another copy, unresolved V genes explain less than half, and the rest is unexplained. For this sample the table gives approximately 93,000 clones, of which 91% were detected only once. Of the sample, around 0.93% falls within the top ten clones. The sequencing here drew on peripheral blood, taken before pregnancy. The source of these receptors is a female donor with multiple sclerosis, enrolled in a pregnancy study.

The CDR3 DNA reads as TGTGCCAGCAGCGTACGAGGGGGCGCTTCCCACTATGGCTACACCTTC. Its protein product is CASSVRGGASHYGYTF. The rearrangement uses TRBV5-4 and TRBJ1-2, with TRBD1 matching over 7 bases. Trimming took 4 bases from V and 3 from J; bases not matched to a gene: 12. The CDR3 loop spans 16 amino acids. Germline V gives CDR1 SGHNT, CDR2 YYREEE (reference sequence).

The chain employs TRBV7-9 and TRBJ1-4, with 7 bases identical to TRBD1. Looked up from germline, CDR1 is SEHNR and CDR2 is FQNEAQ (reference sequence). The ends lost 1 base at V and 6 bases at J; junction bases unmatched: 2. CDR3 length: 14 residues. The CDR3 is CASSLDDRDEKLFF. CDR3 nucleotide sequence: TGTGCCAGCAGCTTAGATGACAGGGATGAAAAACTGTTTTTT.

This sequence joins TRBV5-1 and TRBJ2-2; 10 bases agree with TRBD2. The CDR3 is 16 amino acids. With 1 base clipped from V and 4 bases from J, the junction kept 4 bases outside the gene matches. CDR1 and CDR2 (germline): SGHRS, YFSETQ. CDR3 nucleotides: TGCGCCAGCAGCTTGCCCCTAGCGGGAGTCACCGGGGAGCTGTTTTTT. This gives the protein CASSLPLAGVTGELFF.

The sample holds one count of this clone. V and J are TRBV27 and TRBJ2-7; 12 bases are a match to TRBD1. Germline trimming cut 7 bases from V and 4 bases from J; bases unmatched to any gene: 5. Germline lookup yields CDR1 MNHEY and CDR2 SMNVEV (reference sequence). This CDR3 has 14 amino acids. CDR3 nucleotides: TGTGCCAGCACCCCGGGACAGGGGGCATACGAGCAGTACTTC. Translating it yields CASTPGQGAYEQYF.

The gene calls are TRBV19 and TRBJ2-2, with TRBD2 matching over 7 bases. The CDR3 has 14 residues. Losses at the gene ends were 8 bases for V and 0 bases for J; bases not matched to a gene: 3. Germline CDR1 reads LNHDA; CDR2 reads SQIVND (reference sequence). The CDR3 spells CASRSGANTGELFF. As DNA, the CDR3 is TGTGCCAGTCGAAGCGGGGCGAACACCGGGGAGCTGTTTTTT.

This clone was seen just once. The chain carries TRBV7-3 and TRBJ2-3; no clear D. Germline V lookup: CDR1 SGHTA, CDR2 FQGTGA. The CDR3 has 15 amino acids. Trimming pared 3 bases from V and 3 bases from J, leaving 13 bases between. CDR3 bases: TGTGCCAGCAGCTTGGCCGGGTTGGGTACAGATACGCAGTATTTT. It yields the protein CASSLAGLGTDTQYF.

The chain combines TRBV5-4 with TRBJ2-2, with 8 nucleotides matching TRBD2. The CDR3 covers 16 residues. V was pared by 4 bases and J by 6 bases, with 11 bases of the junction left unmatched. Germline values: CDR1 SGHNT, CDR2 YYREEE (reference sequence). The CDR3 DNA is TGTGCCAGCAGCCCACGGGGGGGGGCTTCCGCCGGGGAGCTGTTTTTT. Translated, it gives CASSPRGGASAGELFF.